This paragraph covers one T cell receptor (beta chain) sequence. The data stem from a study of blood T cell repertoires in COVID-19. The germline V gene encodes CDR1 SQVTM and CDR2 ANQGSEA. The CDR3 loop spans 12 amino acids. V lost 4 bases, J lost 0 bases, and 7 bases lay in between. Assay used: immunoSEQ multiplex PCR; TCRdb lists only in-frame clones, some missing. The sample contains 100,000 or so clones, approximately 92% of which appear only once. The TCR comes from a man between 45 and 60 years old with active COVID-19. The chain joins TRBV29-1 to TRBJ2-7; D is unresolved. The sequenced material came from peripheral blood. CDR3 nucleotide sequence: TGCAGCGTTGGAGGCAGCTCCTACGAGCAGTACTTC. Translating gives CSVGGSSYEQYF.